The entry below describes one TCR beta chain. Its specificity is not known. This specimen belongs to a study of T cells after yellow fever vaccination. Notes on the study in general: Highly abundant clonotypes carried over from the bulk population could end up in FACS-sorted repertoires as contaminants.

UMIs were added to TCR cDNA along with a universal primer site when it was made by 5'RACE template switching. MiXCR was run by TCRdb on the 5' RACE reads, yielding one entry per CDR3 protein. The table records 300,000 to 400,000 distinct CDR3 sequences, approximately 11% of them present only once. Sequences were derived from CD4+ T cells sorted from PBMCs, sampled 45 days after the yellow fever booster vaccination. This TCR came from a man aged 18 to 30 who received the YFV17D yellow fever vaccine.

The CDR3 spells CASSRETASYEQYF. For the CDR3, the DNA is TGTGCCAGCAGCCGGGAAACAGCGTCCTACGAGCAGTACTTC. The chain recombines TRBV4-2 with TRBJ2-7; D ambiguous. This CDR3 has 14 amino acids. Germline CDR1 LGHNA, CDR2 YNFKEQ. Trimming left V 4 bases short and J 1 base short, with 11 bases between.